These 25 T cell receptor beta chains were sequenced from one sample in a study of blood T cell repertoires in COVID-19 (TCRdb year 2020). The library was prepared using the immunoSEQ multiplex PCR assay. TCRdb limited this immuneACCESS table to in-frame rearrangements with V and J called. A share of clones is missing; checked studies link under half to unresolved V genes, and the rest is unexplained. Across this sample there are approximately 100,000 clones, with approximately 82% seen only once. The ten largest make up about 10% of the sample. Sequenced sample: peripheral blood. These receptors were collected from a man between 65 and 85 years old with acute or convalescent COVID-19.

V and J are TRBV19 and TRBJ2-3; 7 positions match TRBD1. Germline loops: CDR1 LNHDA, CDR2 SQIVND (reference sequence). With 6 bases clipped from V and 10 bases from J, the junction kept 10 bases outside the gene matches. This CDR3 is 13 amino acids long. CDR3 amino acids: CASRSDRVGPQYF. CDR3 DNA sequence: TGTGCCAGTAGGTCAGACAGGGTGGGCCCGCAGTATTTT. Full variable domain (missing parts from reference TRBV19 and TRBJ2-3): DGGITQSPKYLFRKEGQNVTLSCEQNLNHDAMYWYRQDPGQGLRLIYYSQIVNDFQKGDIAEGYSVSREKKESFPLTVTSAQKNPTAFYLCASRSDRVGPQYFGPGTRLTVL.

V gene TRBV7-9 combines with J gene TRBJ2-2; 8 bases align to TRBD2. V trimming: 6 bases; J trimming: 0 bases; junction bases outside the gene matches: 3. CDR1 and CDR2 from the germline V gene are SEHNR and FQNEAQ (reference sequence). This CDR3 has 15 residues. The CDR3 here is CASRSGGANTGELFF. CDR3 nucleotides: TGTGCCAGCAGGTCCGGGGGGGCGAACACCGGGGAGCTGTTTTTT.

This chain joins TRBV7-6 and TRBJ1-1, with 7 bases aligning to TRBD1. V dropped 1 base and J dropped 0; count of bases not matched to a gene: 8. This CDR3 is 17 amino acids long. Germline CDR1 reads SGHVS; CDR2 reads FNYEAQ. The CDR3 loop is CASSLVSGQHMNTEAFF. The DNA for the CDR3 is TGTGCCAGCAGCTTAGTGTCGGGACAGCACATGAACACTGAAGCTTTCTTT.

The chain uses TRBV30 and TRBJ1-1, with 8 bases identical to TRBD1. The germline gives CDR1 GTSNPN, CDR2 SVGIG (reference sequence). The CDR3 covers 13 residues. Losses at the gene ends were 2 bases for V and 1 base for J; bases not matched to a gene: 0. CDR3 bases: TGTGCCTGGAGTCAGGGGGCGAACACTGAAGCTTTCTTT. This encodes CAWSQGANTEAFF.

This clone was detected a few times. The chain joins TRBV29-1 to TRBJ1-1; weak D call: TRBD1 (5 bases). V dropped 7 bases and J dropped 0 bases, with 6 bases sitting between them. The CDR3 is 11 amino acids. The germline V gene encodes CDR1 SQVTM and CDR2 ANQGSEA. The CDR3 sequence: CSETVNTEAFF. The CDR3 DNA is TGCAGCGAGACAGTGAACACTGAAGCTTTCTTT.

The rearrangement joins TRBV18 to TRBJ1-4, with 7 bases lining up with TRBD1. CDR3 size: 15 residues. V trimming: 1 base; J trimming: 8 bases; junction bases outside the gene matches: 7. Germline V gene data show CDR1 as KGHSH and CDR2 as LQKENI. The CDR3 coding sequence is TGTGCCAGCTCACCACAGGGGGCGGTTGGAGAAAAACTGTTTTTT. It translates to CASSPQGAVGEKLFF.

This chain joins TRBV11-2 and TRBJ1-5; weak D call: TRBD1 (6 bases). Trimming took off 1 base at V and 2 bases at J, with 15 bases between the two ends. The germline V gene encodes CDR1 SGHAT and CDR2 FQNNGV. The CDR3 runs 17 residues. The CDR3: CASSLGGGARGNQPQHF. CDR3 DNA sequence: TGTGCCAGCAGCTTAGGTGGGGGGGCGCGAGGCAATCAGCCCCAGCATTTT. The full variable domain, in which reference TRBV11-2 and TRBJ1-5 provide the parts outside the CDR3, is EAGVAQSPRYKIIEKRQSVAFWCNPISGHATLYWYQQILGQGPKLLIQFQNNGVVDDSQLPKDRFSAERLKGVDSTLKIQPAKLEDSAVYLCASSLGGGARGNQPQHFGDGTRLSIL.

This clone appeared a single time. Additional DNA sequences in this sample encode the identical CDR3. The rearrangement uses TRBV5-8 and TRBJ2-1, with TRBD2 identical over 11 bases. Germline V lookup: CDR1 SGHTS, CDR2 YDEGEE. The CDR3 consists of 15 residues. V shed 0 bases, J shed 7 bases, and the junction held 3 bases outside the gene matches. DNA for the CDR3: TGTGCCAGCAGCTTGGGATTAGCGGGAGGGAATGAGCAGTTCTTC. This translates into CASSLGLAGGNEQFF.

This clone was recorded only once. This chain's CDR3 is CASSYPGLAGIFGELFF. The CDR3 DNA sequence: TGTGCCAGCAGTTACCCGGGACTAGCGGGAATTTTCGGGGAGCTGTTTTTT. The V call is TRBV6-2 or TRBV6-3, the J call TRBJ2-2, with 13 bases matching TRBD2. Germline CDR1 MNHEY, CDR2 SVGEGT. V trimming: 2 bases; J trimming: 7 bases; junction bases outside the gene matches: 7. There are 17 residues in the CDR3.

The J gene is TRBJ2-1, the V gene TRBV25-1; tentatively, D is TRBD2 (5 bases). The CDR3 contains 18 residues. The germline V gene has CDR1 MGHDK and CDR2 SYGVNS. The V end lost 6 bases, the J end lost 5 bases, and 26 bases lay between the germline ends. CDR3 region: CASSTWSTRGIGDNEQFF. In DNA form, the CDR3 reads TGTGCCAGCAGCACATGGTCCACTCGGGGTATAGGAGACAATGAGCAGTTCTTC. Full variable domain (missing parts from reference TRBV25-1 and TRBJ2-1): EADIYQTPRYLVIGTGKKITLECSQTMGHDKMYWYQQDPGMELHLIHYSYGVNSTEKGDLSSESTVSRIRTEHFPLTLESARPSHTSQYLCASSTWSTRGIGDNEQFFGPGTRLTVL.

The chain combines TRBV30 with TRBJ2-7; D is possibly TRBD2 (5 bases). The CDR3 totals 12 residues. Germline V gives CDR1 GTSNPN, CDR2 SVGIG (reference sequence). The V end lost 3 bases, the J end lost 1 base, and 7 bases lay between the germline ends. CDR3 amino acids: CAWRGASYEQYF. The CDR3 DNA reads TGTGCCTGGAGGGGAGCTTCCTACGAGCAGTACTTC.

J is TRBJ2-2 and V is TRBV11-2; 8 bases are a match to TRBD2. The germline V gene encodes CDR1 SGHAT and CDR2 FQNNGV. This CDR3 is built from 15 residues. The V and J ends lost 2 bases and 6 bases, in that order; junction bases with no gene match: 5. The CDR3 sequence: CASSLPGRASGELFF. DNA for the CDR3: TGTGCCAGCAGCTTACCCGGGAGGGCCTCCGGGGAGCTGTTTTTT.

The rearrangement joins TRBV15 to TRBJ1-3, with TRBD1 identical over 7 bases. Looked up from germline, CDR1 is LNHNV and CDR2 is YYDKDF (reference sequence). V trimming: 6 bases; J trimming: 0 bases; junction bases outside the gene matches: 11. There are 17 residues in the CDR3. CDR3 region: CATSFAMTGSSGNTIYF. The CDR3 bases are TGTGCCACCAGTTTCGCAATGACAGGGAGCTCTGGAAACACCATATATTTT.

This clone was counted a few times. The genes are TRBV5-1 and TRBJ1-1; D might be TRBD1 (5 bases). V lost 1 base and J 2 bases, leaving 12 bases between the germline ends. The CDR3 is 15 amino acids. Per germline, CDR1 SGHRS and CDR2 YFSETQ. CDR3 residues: CASSLSLQVNTEAFF. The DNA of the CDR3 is TGCGCCAGCAGCTTGTCACTACAGGTTAACACTGAAGCTTTCTTT.

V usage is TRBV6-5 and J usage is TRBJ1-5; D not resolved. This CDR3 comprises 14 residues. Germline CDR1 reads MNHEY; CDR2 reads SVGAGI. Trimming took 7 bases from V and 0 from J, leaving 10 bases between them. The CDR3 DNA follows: TGTGCCAGCAAGCGGGAGAATAGCAATCAGCCCCAGCATTTT. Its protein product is CASKRENSNQPQHF.

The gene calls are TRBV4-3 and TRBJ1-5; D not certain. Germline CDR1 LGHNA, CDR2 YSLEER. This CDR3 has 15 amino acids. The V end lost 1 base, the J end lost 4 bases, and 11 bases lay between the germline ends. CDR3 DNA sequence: TGCGCCAGCAGCCAAGTCGCAGGAACAAATCAGCCCCAGCATTTT. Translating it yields CASSQVAGTNQPQHF.

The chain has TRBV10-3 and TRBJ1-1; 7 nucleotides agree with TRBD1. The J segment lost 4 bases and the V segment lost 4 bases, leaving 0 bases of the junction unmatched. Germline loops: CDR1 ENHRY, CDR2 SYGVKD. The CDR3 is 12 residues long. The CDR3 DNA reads TGTGCCATCAGTGGACAGGGCACTGAAGCTTTCTTT. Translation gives CAISGQGTEAFF.

CDR3 residues: CASSPGGANQPQHF. CDR3 sequence (DNA): TGTGCCAGCTCACCAGGGGGCGCGAATCAGCCCCAGCATTTT. This rearrangement joins TRBV18 to TRBJ1-5; perhaps TRBD1 as D (6 bases). The V gene's germline CDR1 is KGHSH and CDR2 LQKENI. This CDR3 has 14 residues. The V and J ends lost 2 bases and 4 bases respectively, with 9 bases between them.

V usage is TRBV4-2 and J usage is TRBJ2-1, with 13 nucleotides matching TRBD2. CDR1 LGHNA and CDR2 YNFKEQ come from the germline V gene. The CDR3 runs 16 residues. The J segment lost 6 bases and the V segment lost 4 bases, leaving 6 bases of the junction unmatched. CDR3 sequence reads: CASSPHRTSGSNEQFF. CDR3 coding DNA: TGTGCCAGCAGCCCTCATCGGACTAGCGGGAGCAATGAGCAGTTCTTC.

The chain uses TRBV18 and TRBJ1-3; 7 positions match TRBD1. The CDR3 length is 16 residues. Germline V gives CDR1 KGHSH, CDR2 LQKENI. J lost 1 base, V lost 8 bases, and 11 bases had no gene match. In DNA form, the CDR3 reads TGTGCCAGCACGCAGAATACAGGGGATTCTGGAAACACCATATATTTT. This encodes CASTQNTGDSGNTIYF.

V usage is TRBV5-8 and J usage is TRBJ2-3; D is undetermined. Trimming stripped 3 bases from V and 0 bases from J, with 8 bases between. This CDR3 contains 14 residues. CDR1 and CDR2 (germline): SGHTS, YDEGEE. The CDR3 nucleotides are TGTGCCAGCAGCTCCTTACGGAGCACAGATACGCAGTATTTT. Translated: CASSSLRSTDTQYF.

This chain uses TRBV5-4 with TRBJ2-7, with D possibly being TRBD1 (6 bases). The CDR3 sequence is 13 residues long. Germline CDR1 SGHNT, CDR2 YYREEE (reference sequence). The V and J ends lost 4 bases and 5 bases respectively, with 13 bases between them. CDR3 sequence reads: CASSLTRTDEQYF. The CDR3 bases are TGTGCCAGCAGCCTTACTCGGACAGACGAGCAGTACTTC.

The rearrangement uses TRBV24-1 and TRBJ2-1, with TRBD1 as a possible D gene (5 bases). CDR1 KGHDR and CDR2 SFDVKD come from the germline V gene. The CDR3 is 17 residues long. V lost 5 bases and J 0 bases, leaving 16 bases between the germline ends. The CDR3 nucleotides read TGTGCCACCAGTGCCGCGGAGTCAAGGGGCTCCTACAATGAGCAGTTCTTC. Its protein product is CATSAAESRGSYNEQFF.

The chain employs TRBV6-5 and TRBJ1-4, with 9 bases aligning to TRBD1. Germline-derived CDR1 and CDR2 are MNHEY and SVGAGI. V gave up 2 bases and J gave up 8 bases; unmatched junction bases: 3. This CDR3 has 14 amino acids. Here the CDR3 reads CASSYGTGSEKLFF. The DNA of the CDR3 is TGTGCCAGCAGTTACGGGACAGGGAGCGAAAAACTGTTTTTT.

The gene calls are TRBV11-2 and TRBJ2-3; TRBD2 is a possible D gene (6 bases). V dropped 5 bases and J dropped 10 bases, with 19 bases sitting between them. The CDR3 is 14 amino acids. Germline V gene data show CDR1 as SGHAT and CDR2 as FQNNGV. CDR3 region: CASSPSGGTSPQYF. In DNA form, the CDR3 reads TGTGCCAGCAGCCCCTCGGGCGGGACTTCTCCGCAGTATTTT.